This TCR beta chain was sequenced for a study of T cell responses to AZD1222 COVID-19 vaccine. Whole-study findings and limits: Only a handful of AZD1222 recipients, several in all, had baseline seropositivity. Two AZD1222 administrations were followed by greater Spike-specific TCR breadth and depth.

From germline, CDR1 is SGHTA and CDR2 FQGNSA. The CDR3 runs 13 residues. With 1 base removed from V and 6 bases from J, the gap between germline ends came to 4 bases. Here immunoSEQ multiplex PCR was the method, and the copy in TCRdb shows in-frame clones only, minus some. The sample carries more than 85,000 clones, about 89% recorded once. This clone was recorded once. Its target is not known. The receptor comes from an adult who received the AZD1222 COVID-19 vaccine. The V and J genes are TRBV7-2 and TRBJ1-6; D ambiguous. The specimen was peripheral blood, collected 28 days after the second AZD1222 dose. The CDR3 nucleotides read TGTGCCAGCAGCTTAGGCCCTAATTCACCCCTCCACTTT. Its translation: CASSLGPNSPLHF. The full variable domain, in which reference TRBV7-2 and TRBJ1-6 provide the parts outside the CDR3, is GAGVSQSPSNKVTEKGKDVELRCDPISGHTALYWYRQSLGQGLEFLIYFQGNSAPDKSGLPSDRFSAERTGGSVSTLTIQRTQQEDSAVYLCASSLGPNSPLHFGNGTRLTVT.